This passage covers 2 T cell receptor beta chains from one sample sequenced in a study of blood T cell repertoires in COVID-19. Sequencing used immunoSEQ multiplex PCR; TCRdb keeps in-frame clones, though not all of them. The table shows over 150,000 clones, with about 85% occurring only once. Material for sequencing was peripheral blood. The source is a man in his fifties or sixties with COVID-19, enrolled during active disease.

This sequence joins TRBV5-6 and TRBJ2-3; D may be TRBD1 (5 bases). The V end was cut by 6 bases, the J end by 1 base, with 15 bases between. CDR1 and CDR2 from the germline V gene are SGHDT and YYEEEE. This CDR3 contains 15 residues. CDR3 in DNA: TGTGCCAGCAACCTACCAGGGTTTGGCACAGATACGCAGTATTTT. It is translated as CASNLPGFGTDTQYF.

This clone appeared once. The V and J genes are TRBV28 and TRBJ2-3; possibly TRBD2 for D (6 bases). V lost 8 bases to trimming and J lost 1 base, with 19 bases between them. CDR1 and CDR2 (germline): MDHEN, SYDVKM. The CDR3 extends over 16 amino acids. CDR3 amino acids: CASVPSPGGGTDTQYF. The CDR3 DNA reads as TGTGCCAGCGTTCCCTCTCCGGGCGGGGGCACAGATACGCAGTATTTT.